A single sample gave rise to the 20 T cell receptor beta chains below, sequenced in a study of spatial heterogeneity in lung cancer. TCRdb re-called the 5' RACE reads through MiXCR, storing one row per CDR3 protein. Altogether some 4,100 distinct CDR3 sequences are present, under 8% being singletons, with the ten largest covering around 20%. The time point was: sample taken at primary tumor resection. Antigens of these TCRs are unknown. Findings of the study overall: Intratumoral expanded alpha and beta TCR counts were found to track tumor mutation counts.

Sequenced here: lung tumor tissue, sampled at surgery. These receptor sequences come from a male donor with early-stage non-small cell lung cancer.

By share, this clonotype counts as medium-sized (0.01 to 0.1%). The CDR3 region has the DNA TGTGCCACTTCACAGGGGGCGCGGAATTCACCCCTCCACTTT. Encoded protein: CATSQGARNSPLHF. The J gene is TRBJ1-6, the V gene TRBV28; 9 bases fit TRBD1. The ends lost 10 bases at V and 7 bases at J; junction bases unmatched: 8. CDR3 length: 14 residues. Germline loops: CDR1 MDHEN, CDR2 SYDVKM.

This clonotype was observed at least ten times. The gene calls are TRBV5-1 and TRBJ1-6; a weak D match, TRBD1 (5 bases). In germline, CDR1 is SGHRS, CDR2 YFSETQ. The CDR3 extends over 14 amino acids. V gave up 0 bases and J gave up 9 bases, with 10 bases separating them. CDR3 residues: CASSLVGRVSPLHF. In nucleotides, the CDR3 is TGCGCCAGCAGCTTGGTGGGCAGGGTTTCACCCCTCCACTTT.

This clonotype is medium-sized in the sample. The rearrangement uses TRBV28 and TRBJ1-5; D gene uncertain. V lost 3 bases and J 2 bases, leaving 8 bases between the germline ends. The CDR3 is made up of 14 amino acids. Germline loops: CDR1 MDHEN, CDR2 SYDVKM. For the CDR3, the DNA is TGTGCCAGCAGTTTTTTGAGGGGCAATCAGCCCCAGCATTTT. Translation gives CASSFLRGNQPQHF.

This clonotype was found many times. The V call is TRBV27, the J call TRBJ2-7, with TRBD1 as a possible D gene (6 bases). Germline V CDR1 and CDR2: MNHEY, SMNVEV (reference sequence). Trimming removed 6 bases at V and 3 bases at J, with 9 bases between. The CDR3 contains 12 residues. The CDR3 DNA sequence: TGTGCCAGCAGACAGGGAGTCTACGAGCAGTACTTC. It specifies CASRQGVYEQYF.

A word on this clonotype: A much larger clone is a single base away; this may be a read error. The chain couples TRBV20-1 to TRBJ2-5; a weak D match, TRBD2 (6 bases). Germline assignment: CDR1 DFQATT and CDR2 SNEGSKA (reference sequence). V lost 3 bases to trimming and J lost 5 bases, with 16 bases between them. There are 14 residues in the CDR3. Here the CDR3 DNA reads TGCAGTGCTAGGTTGGCGGGGACTCTGGAGACCCAGTACTTC. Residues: CSARLAGTLETQYF.

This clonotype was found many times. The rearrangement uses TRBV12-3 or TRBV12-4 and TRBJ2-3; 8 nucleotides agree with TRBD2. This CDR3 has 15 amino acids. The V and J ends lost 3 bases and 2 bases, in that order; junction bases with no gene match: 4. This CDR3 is CASSFGGELTDTQYF. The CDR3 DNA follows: TGTGCCAGCAGTTTCGGGGGGGAGCTCACAGATACGCAGTATTTT.

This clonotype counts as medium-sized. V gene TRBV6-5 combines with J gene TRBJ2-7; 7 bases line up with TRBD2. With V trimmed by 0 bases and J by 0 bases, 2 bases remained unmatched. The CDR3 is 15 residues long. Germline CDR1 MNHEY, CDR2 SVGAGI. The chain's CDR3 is CASSYSWTSSYEQYF. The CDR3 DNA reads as TGTGCCAGCAGTTACTCTTGGACTAGCTCCTACGAGCAGTACTTC.

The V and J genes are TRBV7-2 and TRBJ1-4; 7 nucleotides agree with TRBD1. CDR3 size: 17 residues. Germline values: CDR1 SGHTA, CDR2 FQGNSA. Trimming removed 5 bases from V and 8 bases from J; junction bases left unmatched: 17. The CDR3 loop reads CASSRITPTGNGEKLFF. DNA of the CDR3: TGTGCCAGCAGCCGCATAACACCGACAGGGAACGGGGAAAAACTGTTTTTT.

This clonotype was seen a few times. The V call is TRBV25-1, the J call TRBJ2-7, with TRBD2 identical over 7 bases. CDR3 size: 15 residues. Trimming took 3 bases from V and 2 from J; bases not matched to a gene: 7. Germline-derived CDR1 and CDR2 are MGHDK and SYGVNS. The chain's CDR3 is CASSDGVAGAYEQYF. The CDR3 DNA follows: TGTGCCAGCAGTGATGGGGTTGCGGGGGCCTACGAGCAGTACTTC.

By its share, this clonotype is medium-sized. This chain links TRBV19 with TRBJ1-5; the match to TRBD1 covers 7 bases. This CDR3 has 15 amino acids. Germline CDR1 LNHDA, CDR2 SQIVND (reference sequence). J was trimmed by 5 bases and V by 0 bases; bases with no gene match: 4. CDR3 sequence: CASSIEQGFDQPQHF. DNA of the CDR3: TGTGCCAGTAGTATAGAACAGGGGTTTGATCAGCCCCAGCATTTT.

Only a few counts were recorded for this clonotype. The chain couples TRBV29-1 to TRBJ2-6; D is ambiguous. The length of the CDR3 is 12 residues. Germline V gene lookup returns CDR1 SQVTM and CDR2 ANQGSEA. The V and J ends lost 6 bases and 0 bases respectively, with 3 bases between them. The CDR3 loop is CSVNSGANVLTF. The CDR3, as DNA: TGCAGCGTAAACTCTGGGGCCAACGTCCTGACTTTC. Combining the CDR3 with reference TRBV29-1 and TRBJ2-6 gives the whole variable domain SAVISQKPSRDICQRGTSLTIQCQVDSQVTMMFWYRQQPGQSLTLIATANQGSEATYESGFVIDKFPISRPNLTFSTLTVSNMSPEDSSIYLCSVNSGANVLTFGAGSRLTVL.

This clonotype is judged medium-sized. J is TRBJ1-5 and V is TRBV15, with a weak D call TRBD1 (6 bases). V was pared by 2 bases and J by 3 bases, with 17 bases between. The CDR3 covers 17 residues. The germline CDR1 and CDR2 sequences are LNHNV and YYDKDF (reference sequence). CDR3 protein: CATSRIRGGRFNQPQHF. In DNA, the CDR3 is TGTGCCACCAGCAGAATAAGGGGGGGCAGGTTCAATCAGCCCCAGCATTTT.

Written as DNA, the CDR3 is TGTGCCAGCAGTTTAGGAGCCTTCTACGAGCAGTACTTC. This sequence encodes CASSLGAFYEQYF. The genes are TRBV12-3 or TRBV12-4 and TRBJ2-7, with D unclear. CDR3 length: 13 amino acids. Trimming removed 1 base from V and 3 bases from J, with 7 bases in between.

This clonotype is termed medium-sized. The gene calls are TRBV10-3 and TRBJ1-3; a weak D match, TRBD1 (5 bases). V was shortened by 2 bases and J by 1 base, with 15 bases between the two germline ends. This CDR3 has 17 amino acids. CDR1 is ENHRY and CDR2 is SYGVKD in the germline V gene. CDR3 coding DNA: TGTGCCATCAGTGAGGCGGCGGGGCAGGTATCTGGAAACACCATATATTTT. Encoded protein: CAISEAAGQVSGNTIYF.

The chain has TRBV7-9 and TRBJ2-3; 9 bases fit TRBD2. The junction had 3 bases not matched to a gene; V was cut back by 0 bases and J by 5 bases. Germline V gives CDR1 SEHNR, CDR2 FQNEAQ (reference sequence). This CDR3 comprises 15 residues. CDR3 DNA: TGTGCCAGCAGCTTAGCTGCGGGGGGGAGAGATACGCAGTATTTT. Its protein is CASSLAAGGRDTQYF.

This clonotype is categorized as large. This CDR3 is CASSLLDYTTDTQYF. Here the CDR3 DNA reads TGTGCCAGCAGCTTACTTGACTACACCACAGATACGCAGTATTTT. The J gene is TRBJ2-3, the V gene TRBV7-9, with D perhaps TRBD2 (5 bases). The germline V gene has CDR1 SEHNR and CDR2 FQNEAQ (reference sequence). The CDR3 runs 15 residues. The germline V and J ends were trimmed by 2 bases and 2 bases, with 11 bases remaining between them.

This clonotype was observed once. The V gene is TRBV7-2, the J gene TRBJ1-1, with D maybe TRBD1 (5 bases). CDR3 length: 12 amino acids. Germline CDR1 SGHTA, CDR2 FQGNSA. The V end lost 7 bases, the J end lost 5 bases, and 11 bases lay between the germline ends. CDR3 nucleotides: TGTGCCAGCACCGAGGGGAGGACTGAAGCTTTCTTT. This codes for CASTEGRTEAFF.

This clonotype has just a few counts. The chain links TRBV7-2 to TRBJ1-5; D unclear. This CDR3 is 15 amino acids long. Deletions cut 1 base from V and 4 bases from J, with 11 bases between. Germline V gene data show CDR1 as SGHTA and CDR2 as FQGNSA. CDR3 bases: TGTGCCAGCAGCTTAGGCACCCTTGGTAATCAGCCCCAGCATTTT. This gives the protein CASSLGTLGNQPQHF.

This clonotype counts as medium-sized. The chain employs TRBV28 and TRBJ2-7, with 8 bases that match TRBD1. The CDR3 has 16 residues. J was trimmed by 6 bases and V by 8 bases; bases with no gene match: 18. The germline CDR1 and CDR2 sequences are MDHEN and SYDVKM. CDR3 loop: CASGEHRGMGRGEQYF. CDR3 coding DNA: TGTGCCAGCGGGGAACACAGGGGGATGGGTCGGGGCGAGCAGTACTTC.

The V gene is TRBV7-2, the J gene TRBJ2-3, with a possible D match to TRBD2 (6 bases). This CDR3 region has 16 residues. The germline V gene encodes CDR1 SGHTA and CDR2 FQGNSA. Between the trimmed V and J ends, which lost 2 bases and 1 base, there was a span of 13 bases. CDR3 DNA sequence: TGTGCCAGCAGCTTACGTAGGCGGGGAGGCACAGATACGCAGTATTTT. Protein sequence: CASSLRRRGGTDTQYF. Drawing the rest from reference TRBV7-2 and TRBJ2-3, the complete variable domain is GAGVSQSPSNKVTEKGKDVELRCDPISGHTALYWYRQSLGQGLEFLIYFQGNSAPDKSGLPSDRFSAERTGGSVSTLTIQRTQQEDSAVYLCASSLRRRGGTDTQYFGPGTRLTVL.